This T cell receptor beta chain was recovered during a study of beta chain features in type 1 diabetes. General study findings and limits: In every one of the four CD4+ subsets, TCRB CDR3s were moderately but significantly shorter in Type 1 diabetes patients.

This clone turned up a few times. The antigen is unknown. The study reverse transcribed the entire isolated RNA, so it sequenced expressed TCRB transcripts. Generated by immunoSEQ multiplex PCR, the TCRdb table keeps only in-frame clones and is missing some. Of fewer than 300,000 clones listed, about 11% are singletons. Isolation of CD4+ naive, central memory, regulatory and stem cell-like memory cells was achieved by sorting via CD45RO/CCR7/CD25/CD127/CD95/CD27. The CDR3 consists of 14 residues. Germline V gives CDR1 SEHNR, CDR2 FQNEAQ (reference sequence). Trimming took 1 base from V and 5 from J; bases not matched to a gene: 4.

This TCR came from a man aged 25 to 40 with type 1 diabetes. Material for sequencing was naive CD4+ T cells from blood. The chain couples TRBV7-9 to TRBJ1-2, with 7 nucleotides matching TRBD1. In DNA form, the CDR3 reads TGTGCCAGCAGCTTAGAGGGGGCTGGTTATGGCTACACCTTC. This codes for CASSLEGAGYGYTF.